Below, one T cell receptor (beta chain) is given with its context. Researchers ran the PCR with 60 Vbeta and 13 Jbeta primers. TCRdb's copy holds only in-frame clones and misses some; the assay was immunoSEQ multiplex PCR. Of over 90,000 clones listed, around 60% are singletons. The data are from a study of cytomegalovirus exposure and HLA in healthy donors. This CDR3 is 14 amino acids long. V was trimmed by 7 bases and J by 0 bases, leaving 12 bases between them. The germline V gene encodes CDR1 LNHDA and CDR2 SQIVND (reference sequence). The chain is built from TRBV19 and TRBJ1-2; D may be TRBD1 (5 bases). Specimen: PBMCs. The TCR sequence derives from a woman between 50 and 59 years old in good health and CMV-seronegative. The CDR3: CASTPGESNYGYTF. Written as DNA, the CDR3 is TGTGCCAGTACACCGGGGGAATCTAACTATGGCTACACCTTC.